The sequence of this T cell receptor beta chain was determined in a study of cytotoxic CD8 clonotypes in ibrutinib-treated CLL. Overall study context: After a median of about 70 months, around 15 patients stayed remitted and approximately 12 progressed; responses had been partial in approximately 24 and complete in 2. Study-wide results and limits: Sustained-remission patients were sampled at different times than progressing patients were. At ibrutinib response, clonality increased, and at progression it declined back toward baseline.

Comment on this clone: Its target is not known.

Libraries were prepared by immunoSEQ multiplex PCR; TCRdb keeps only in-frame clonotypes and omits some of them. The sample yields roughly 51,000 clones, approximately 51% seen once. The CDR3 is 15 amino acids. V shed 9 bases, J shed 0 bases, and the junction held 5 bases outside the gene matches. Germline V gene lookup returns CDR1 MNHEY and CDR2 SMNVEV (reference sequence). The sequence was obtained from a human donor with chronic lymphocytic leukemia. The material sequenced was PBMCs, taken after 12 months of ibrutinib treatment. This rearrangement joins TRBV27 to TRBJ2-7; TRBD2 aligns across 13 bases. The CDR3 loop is CASLRTSGSSYEQYF. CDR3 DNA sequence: TGTGCCAGTCTACGGACTAGCGGGAGCTCCTACGAGCAGTACTTC.